Listed below are T cell receptor beta chains from one sample, sequenced in a study of regulatory T cells in long-lasting Graves disease. TCRdb analysed the multiplex PCR reads with MiXCR anew, one entry per CDR3 protein. The data contain about 450,000 distinct CDR3 sequences, over 15% of them singletons. The sample was also linked to a second study, of T cells in Graves' hyperthyroidism and ophthalmopathy.

Specimen: peripheral blood mononuclear cells (PBMCs), collected at new diagnosis, from a patient treated with antithyroid drugs. The receptors come from a woman in her 30s with Graves disease. The CDR3 runs from the conserved cysteine through the conserved F or W. The D gene is left open where the match is weak. Only some rows state a clone size, as once, few, many or a class for expanded clones.

CDR3aa: CSAGDGEDTEAFF; CDR3nt: TGCAGTGCTGGCGACGGGGAAGACACTGAAGCTTTCTTT; abundance: few; d_gene: NA; v_gene: TRBV20-1; j_gene: TRBJ1-1
CDR3aa: CASSFAGGREKLFF; CDR3nt: TGTGCCAGCAGTTTCGCGGGGGGCAGGGAAAAACTGTTTTTT; abundance: many; d_gene: NA; v_gene: TRBV28; j_gene: TRBJ1-4
CDR3aa: CASSQDQRDGELFF; CDR3nt: TGTGCCAGCAGCCAAGACCAGCGGGACGGGGAGCTGTTTTTT; abundance: few; d_gene: TRBD2; v_gene: TRBV3-1; j_gene: TRBJ2-2
CDR3aa: CASSHRQVLNEKLFF; CDR3nt: TGTGCCAGCAGCCACAGACAGGTCCTAAATGAAAAACTGTTTTTT; abundance: many; d_gene: NA; v_gene: TRBV3-1; j_gene: TRBJ1-4
CDR3aa: CASSLRYRVGYTEAFF; CDR3nt: TGCGCCAGCAGCCTACGATACAGGGTAGGGTACACTGAAGCTTTCTTT; abundance: many; d_gene: NA; v_gene: TRBV4-3; j_gene: TRBJ1-1
CDR3aa: CASSYSSCGLSGNTIYF; CDR3nt: TGTGCCAGCAGTTACTCGTCCTGCGGGCTCTCTGGAAACACCATATATTTT; abundance: NA; d_gene: NA; v_gene: TRBV6-5; j_gene: TRBJ1-3
CDR3aa: CASSLARTGGPNTEAFF; CDR3nt: TGTGCCAGCAGCTTAGCAAGGACAGGGGGCCCGAACACTGAAGCTTTCTTT; abundance: many; d_gene: TRBD1; v_gene: TRBV11-1; j_gene: TRBJ1-1
CDR3aa: CASSLARVLQGDGYTF; CDR3nt: TGTGCCAGCAGTTTAGCCCGCGTGCTCCAGGGGGACGGCTACACCTTC; abundance: many; d_gene: TRBD1; v_gene: TRBV28; j_gene: TRBJ1-2
CDR3aa: CSARPPGTSGMGEQYF; CDR3nt: TGCAGTGCTAGACCTCCCGGGACTAGCGGGATGGGCGAGCAGTACTTC; abundance: few; d_gene: TRBD2; v_gene: TRBV20-1; j_gene: TRBJ2-7
CDR3aa: CASSYMNQGSEQYF; CDR3nt: TGTGCCAGCAGTTACATGAACCAGGGAAGCGAGCAGTACTTC; abundance: NA; d_gene: NA; v_gene: TRBV6-5; j_gene: TRBJ2-7
CDR3aa: CASSQRADGNQPQHF; CDR3nt: TGCGCCAGCAGCCAACGAGCGGACGGCAATCAGCCCCAGCATTTT; abundance: many; d_gene: NA; v_gene: TRBV4-1; j_gene: TRBJ1-5
CDR3aa: CASSLAIAGGPQNIQYF; CDR3nt: TGTGCCAGCAGTCTAGCTATCGCGGGAGGGCCTCAGAACATTCAGTACTTC; abundance: NA; d_gene: TRBD2; v_gene: TRBV12-3/TRBV12-4; j_gene: TRBJ2-4
CDR3aa: CASSQGTSGRGMANEQFF; CDR3nt: TGTGCCAGCAGTCAAGGGACTAGCGGGAGAGGAATGGCCAATGAGCAGTTCTTC; abundance: NA; d_gene: TRBD2; v_gene: TRBV7-2; j_gene: TRBJ2-1
CDR3aa: CASSPLAGGWTDTQYF; CDR3nt: TGTGCCAGCAGCCCCCTAGCGGGAGGGTGGACAGATACGCAGTATTTT; abundance: few; d_gene: TRBD2; v_gene: TRBV7-6; j_gene: TRBJ2-3
CDR3aa: CASSLEQGSYEQYF; CDR3nt: TGTGCCAGCAGCTTAGAGCAGGGTTCCTACGAGCAGTACTTC; abundance: many; d_gene: NA; v_gene: TRBV12-3/TRBV12-4; j_gene: TRBJ2-7
CDR3aa: CASSWQRETQYF; CDR3nt: TGTGCCAGCAGTTGGCAGAGAGAGACCCAGTACTTC; abundance: many; d_gene: NA; v_gene: TRBV28; j_gene: TRBJ2-5
CDR3aa: CASSKGVDFRSGYTF; CDR3nt: TGTGCCAGCAGTAAGGGAGTGGACTTTCGCTCTGGCTACACCTTC; abundance: many; d_gene: NA; v_gene: TRBV12-3/TRBV12-4; j_gene: TRBJ1-2
CDR3aa: CASSVGTGLSYEQYF; CDR3nt: TGTGCCAGCAGCGTTGGGACAGGCCTATCCTACGAGCAGTACTTC; abundance: few; d_gene: TRBD1; v_gene: TRBV9; j_gene: TRBJ2-7
CDR3aa: CASLPPGQGITGELFF; CDR3nt: TGTGCCAGCCTCCCCCCGGGACAGGGGATCACCGGGGAGCTGTTTTTT; abundance: many; d_gene: TRBD1; v_gene: TRBV6-1; j_gene: TRBJ2-2
CDR3aa: CASRELAGPSYEQYF; CDR3nt: TGTGCCAGTAGAGAACTAGCGGGACCTTCCTACGAGCAGTACTTC; abundance: NA; d_gene: TRBD2; v_gene: TRBV19; j_gene: TRBJ2-7
CDR3aa: CASSPGLAAATDTQYF; CDR3nt: TGCGCCAGCAGCCCGGGACTAGCGGCTGCCACAGATACGCAGTATTTT; abundance: many; d_gene: TRBD2; v_gene: TRBV5-1; j_gene: TRBJ2-3
CDR3aa: CASSLAESSKTNEQFF; CDR3nt: TGTGCCAGCAGCTTGGCGGAGTCAAGCAAAACCAATGAGCAGTTCTTC; abundance: few; d_gene: NA; v_gene: TRBV5-6; j_gene: TRBJ2-1
CDR3aa: CASSETPEQYF; CDR3nt: TGTGCCAGCAGTGAAACCCCCGAGCAGTACTTC; abundance: NA; d_gene: NA; v_gene: TRBV25-1; j_gene: TRBJ2-7
CDR3aa: CASSLAGQGDEQYF; CDR3nt: TGTGCCAGCAGCTTGGCGGGACAGGGCGACGAGCAGTACTTC; abundance: few; d_gene: TRBD1; v_gene: TRBV5-8; j_gene: TRBJ2-7
CDR3aa: CASSLVGLATYEQYF; CDR3nt: TGTGCCAGCAGCTTAGTGGGACTAGCGACCTACGAGCAGTACTTC; abundance: NA; d_gene: TRBD2; v_gene: TRBV7-9; j_gene: TRBJ2-7
CDR3aa: CSVGDRIGGNEQFF; CDR3nt: TGCAGCGTTGGGGACAGGATTGGTGGCAATGAGCAGTTCTTC; abundance: few; d_gene: TRBD1; v_gene: TRBV29-1; j_gene: TRBJ2-1
CDR3aa: CASSLRLGTENYEQYF; CDR3nt: TGCGCCAGCAGCCTCCGCTTAGGGACAGAAAACTACGAGCAGTACTTC; abundance: few; d_gene: TRBD1; v_gene: TRBV4-1; j_gene: TRBJ2-7
CDR3aa: CASSTKAGELFF; CDR3nt: TGTGCCAGCAGCACGAAAGCCGGGGAGCTGTTTTTT; abundance: many; d_gene: NA; v_gene: TRBV11-2; j_gene: TRBJ2-2
CDR3aa: CASSSGARTGVYEQYF; CDR3nt: TGTGCCAGCAGCTCCGGAGCCCGGACAGGGGTGTACGAGCAGTACTTC; abundance: NA; d_gene: TRBD1; v_gene: TRBV11-2; j_gene: TRBJ2-7
CDR3aa: CASSPTSGTSYNEQFF; CDR3nt: TGTGCCAGCAGCCCCACTAGCGGGACCTCCTACAATGAGCAGTTCTTC; abundance: NA; d_gene: TRBD2; v_gene: TRBV12-3/TRBV12-4; j_gene: TRBJ2-1
CDR3aa: CASSSGAGGYQNEQFF; CDR3nt: TGCGCCAGCAGCTCCGGCGCGGGAGGGTATCAAAATGAGCAGTTCTTC; abundance: few; d_gene: TRBD2; v_gene: TRBV5-1; j_gene: TRBJ2-1
CDR3aa: CASSVGGGSNTEAFF; CDR3nt: TGTGCCAGCAGTGTAGGCGGGGGCTCCAACACTGAAGCTTTCTTT; abundance: few; d_gene: NA; v_gene: TRBV9; j_gene: TRBJ1-1
CDR3aa: CASRGLGQEHYGYTF; CDR3nt: TGTGCCAGCAGGGGGCTCGGACAGGAACACTATGGCTACACCTTC; abundance: many; d_gene: TRBD1; v_gene: TRBV27; j_gene: TRBJ1-2
CDR3aa: CASSPIGTSGIQETQYF; CDR3nt: TGTGCCAGCAGTCCAATTGGGACTAGCGGGATTCAAGAGACCCAGTACTTC; abundance: NA; d_gene: TRBD2; v_gene: TRBV27; j_gene: TRBJ2-5
CDR3aa: CASSPRSLYQPQHF; CDR3nt: TGTGCCAGCAGTCCCCGGTCACTTTATCAGCCCCAGCATTTT; abundance: many; d_gene: NA; v_gene: TRBV6-1; j_gene: TRBJ1-5
CDR3aa: CSARVPGAGSSYNEQFF; CDR3nt: TGCAGTGCTAGAGTTCCGGGGGCGGGGAGCTCCTACAATGAGCAGTTCTTC; abundance: NA; d_gene: NA; v_gene: TRBV20-1; j_gene: TRBJ2-1
CDR3aa: CASRPTSRGPTDTQYF; CDR3nt: TGCGCCAGCAGGCCGACTAGCAGGGGCCCCACAGATACGCAGTATTTT; abundance: many; d_gene: NA; v_gene: TRBV5-1; j_gene: TRBJ2-3
CDR3aa: CASSLEESYEQYF; CDR3nt: TGTGCCAGCAGTTTAGAAGAGAGCTACGAGCAGTACTTC; abundance: many; d_gene: NA; v_gene: TRBV28; j_gene: TRBJ2-7
CDR3aa: CASSYVGAYNEQFF; CDR3nt: TGTGCCAGCAGTTACGTTGGGGCCTACAATGAGCAGTTCTTC; abundance: many; d_gene: NA; v_gene: TRBV6-5; j_gene: TRBJ2-1
CDR3aa: CASSHRDTSLLSGAQYF; CDR3nt: TGCGCCAGCAGCCATCGGGACACCAGTCTCCTGTCCGGCGCCCAGTACTTC; abundance: NA; d_gene: NA; v_gene: TRBV5-1; j_gene: TRBJ2-5
CDR3aa: CASIGWTGGDLGETQYF; CDR3nt: TGTGCCAGCATCGGGTGGACAGGGGGTGATTTAGGGGAGACCCAGTACTTC; abundance: many; d_gene: TRBD1; v_gene: TRBV28; j_gene: TRBJ2-5
CDR3aa: CASTPEAKNIQYF; CDR3nt: TGTGCCAGCACCCCTGAAGCCAAAAACATTCAGTACTTC; abundance: many; d_gene: NA; v_gene: TRBV2; j_gene: TRBJ2-4
CDR3aa: CASSYRRKNEQYF; CDR3nt: TGTGCCAGCAGTTACAGGAGGAAGAACGAGCAGTACTTC; abundance: many; d_gene: NA; v_gene: TRBV6-2/TRBV6-3; j_gene: TRBJ2-7
CDR3aa: CSAPPGLAGGYEQYF; CDR3nt: TGCAGTGCTCCCCCGGGACTAGCGGGAGGGTACGAGCAGTACTTC; abundance: NA; d_gene: TRBD2; v_gene: TRBV20-1; j_gene: TRBJ2-7
CDR3aa: CASSSGLAGGPKETQYF; CDR3nt: TGTGCCAGCAGTTCGGGACTAGCGGGAGGGCCGAAAGAGACCCAGTACTTC; abundance: NA; d_gene: TRBD2; v_gene: TRBV12-3/TRBV12-4; j_gene: TRBJ2-5
CDR3aa: CAISDPRDSEETQYF; CDR3nt: TGTGCCATCAGTGACCCCCGGGACAGCGAAGAGACCCAGTACTTC; abundance: many; d_gene: TRBD1; v_gene: TRBV10-3; j_gene: TRBJ2-5
CDR3aa: CASSLKGKSYGYTF; CDR3nt: TGTGCCAGCAGTCTCAAAGGGAAAAGCTATGGCTACACCTTC; abundance: NA; d_gene: NA; v_gene: TRBV27; j_gene: TRBJ1-2
CDR3aa: CASSPFVDRAYEQYF; CDR3nt: TGTGCCAGCAGTCCCTTTGTGGACAGGGCCTACGAGCAGTACTTC; abundance: many; d_gene: TRBD1; v_gene: TRBV27; j_gene: TRBJ2-7
CDR3aa: CASSASGSHQETQYF; CDR3nt: TGTGCCAGCAGCGCCAGTGGCAGCCACCAAGAGACCCAGTACTTC; abundance: many; d_gene: NA; v_gene: TRBV7-9; j_gene: TRBJ2-5
CDR3aa: CSVAKFEHTDTQYF; CDR3nt: TGCAGCGTCGCCAAGTTTGAACACACAGATACGCAGTATTTT; abundance: many; d_gene: NA; v_gene: TRBV29-1; j_gene: TRBJ2-3
CDR3aa: CASSLVEAGEQYF; CDR3nt: TGCGCCAGCAGCTTGGTAGAGGCCGGCGAGCAGTACTTC; abundance: NA; d_gene: NA; v_gene: TRBV5-1; j_gene: TRBJ2-7
CDR3aa: CASSASRGGQYF; CDR3nt: TGTGCCAGCAGCGCATCCAGGGGCGGGCAGTACTTC; abundance: many; d_gene: NA; v_gene: TRBV28; j_gene: TRBJ2-7